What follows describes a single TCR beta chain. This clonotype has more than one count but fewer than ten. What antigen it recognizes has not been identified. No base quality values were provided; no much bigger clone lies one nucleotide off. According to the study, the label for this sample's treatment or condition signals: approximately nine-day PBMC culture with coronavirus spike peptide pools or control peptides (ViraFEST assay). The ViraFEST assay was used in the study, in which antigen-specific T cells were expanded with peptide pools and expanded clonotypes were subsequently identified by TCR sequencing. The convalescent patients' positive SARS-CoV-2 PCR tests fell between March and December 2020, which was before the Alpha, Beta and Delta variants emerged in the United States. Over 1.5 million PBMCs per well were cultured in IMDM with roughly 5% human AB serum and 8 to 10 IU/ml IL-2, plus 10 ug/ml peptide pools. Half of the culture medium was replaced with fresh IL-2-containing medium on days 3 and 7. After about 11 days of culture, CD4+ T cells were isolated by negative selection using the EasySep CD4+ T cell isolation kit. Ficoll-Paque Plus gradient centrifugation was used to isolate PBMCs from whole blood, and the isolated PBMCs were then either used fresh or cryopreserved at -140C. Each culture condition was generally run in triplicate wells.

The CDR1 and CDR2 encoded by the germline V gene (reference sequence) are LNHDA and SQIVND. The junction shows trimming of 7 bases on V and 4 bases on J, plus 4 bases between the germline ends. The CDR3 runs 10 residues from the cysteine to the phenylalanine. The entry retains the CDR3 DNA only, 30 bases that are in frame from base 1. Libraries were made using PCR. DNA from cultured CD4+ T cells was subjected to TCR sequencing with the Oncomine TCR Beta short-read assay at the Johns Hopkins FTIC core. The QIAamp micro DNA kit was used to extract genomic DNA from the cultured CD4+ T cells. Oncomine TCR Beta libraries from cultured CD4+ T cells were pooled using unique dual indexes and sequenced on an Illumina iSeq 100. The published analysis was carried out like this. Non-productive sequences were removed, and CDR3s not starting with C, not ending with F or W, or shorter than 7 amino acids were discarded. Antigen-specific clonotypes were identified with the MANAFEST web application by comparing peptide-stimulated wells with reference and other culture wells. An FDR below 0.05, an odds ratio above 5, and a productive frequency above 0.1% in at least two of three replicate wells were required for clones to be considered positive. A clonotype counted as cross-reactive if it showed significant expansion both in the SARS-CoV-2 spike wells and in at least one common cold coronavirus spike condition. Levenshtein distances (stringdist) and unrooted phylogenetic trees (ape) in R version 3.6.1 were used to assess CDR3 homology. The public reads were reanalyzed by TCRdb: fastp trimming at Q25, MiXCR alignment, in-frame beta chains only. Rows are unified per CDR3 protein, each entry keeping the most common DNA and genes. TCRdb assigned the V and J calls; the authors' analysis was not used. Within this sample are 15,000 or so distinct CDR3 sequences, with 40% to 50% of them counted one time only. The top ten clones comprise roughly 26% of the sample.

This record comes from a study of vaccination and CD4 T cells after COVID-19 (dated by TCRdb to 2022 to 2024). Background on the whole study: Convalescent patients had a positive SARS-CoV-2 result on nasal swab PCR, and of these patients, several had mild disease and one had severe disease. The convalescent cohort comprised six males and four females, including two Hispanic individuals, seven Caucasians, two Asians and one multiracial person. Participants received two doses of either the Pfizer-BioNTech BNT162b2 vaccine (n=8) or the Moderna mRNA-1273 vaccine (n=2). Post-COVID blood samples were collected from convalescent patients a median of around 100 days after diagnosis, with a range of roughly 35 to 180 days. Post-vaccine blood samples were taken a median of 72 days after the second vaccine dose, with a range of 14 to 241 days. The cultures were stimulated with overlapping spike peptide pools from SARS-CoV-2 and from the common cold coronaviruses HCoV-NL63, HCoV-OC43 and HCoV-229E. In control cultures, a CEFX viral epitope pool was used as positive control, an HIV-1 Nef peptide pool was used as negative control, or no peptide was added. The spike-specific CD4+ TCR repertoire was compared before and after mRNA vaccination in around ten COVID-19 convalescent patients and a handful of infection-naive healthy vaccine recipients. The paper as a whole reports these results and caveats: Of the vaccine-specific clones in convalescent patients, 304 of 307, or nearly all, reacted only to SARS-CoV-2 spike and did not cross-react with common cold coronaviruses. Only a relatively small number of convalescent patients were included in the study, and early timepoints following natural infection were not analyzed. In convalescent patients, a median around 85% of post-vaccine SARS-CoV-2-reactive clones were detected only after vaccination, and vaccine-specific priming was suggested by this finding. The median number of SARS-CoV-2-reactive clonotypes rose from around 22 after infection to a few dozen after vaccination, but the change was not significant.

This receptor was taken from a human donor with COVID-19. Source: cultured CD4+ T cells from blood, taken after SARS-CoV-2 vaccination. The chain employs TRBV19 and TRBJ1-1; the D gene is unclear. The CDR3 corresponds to CASKGTEAFF. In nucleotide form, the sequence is TGTGCCAGTAAGGGCACTGAAGCTTTCTTT.